This TCR beta chain was sequenced for a study of a mutant IDH1 vaccine in newly diagnosed glioma. As for the study in general: Treated patients had a mean age of around 39 years and a sex split that was roughly 62% male and roughly 38% female. Former treatment meant radiotherapy, temozolomide, or both; the majority had gotten both. Regarding the study as a whole: Across multiple MHC alleles, 93.3% of patients had vaccine-induced responses.

The time point was: baseline, week 1 (first vaccination visit). Treatment described: pre-vaccination baseline after standard-of-care therapy. New WHO grade 3 or 4 astrocytomas that were IDH1-mutant and ATRX-lost had been found in donors. Per the germline V gene, CDR1 is SQVTM and CDR2 is ANQGSEA. There are 13 residues in the CDR3. The V end was cut by 4 bases, the J end by 0 bases, with 4 bases between. This clone has just one count. Its specificity is unknown. The method was immunoSEQ multiplex PCR; TCRdb's version includes in-frame clones alone and lacks a portion of them. The sample records roughly 70,000 clones, 80% to 90% being singletons.

The V and J genes are TRBV29-1 and TRBJ2-6, with D uncertain. This TCR derives from a man aged 25-45 years with glioma. Sequenced material: PBMCs, taken from a glioma patient treated with radiotherapy, temozolomide or both. CDR3 loop: CSVGYSGANVLTF. In nucleotides, the CDR3 is TGCAGCGTTGGGTACTCTGGGGCCAACGTCCTGACTTTC.